These T cell receptor beta chains were read from a single sample in a study of T cells in localized non-small cell lung cancer. TCRdb's copy holds only in-frame clones and misses some; the assay was immunoSEQ multiplex PCR. The sample records around 1,400 clones, about 25% being singletons. Sequenced material: normal lung tissue next to the tumor, taken before any cancer treatment. Source of these receptors: a woman aged 40 to 75 with stage I squamous cell lung carcinoma. The CDR3 runs from the conserved cysteine through the conserved F or W. The order of the fields is V gene, J gene, D gene, clone size, CDR3 DNA, CDR3 protein. A D gene is named only where the DNA matches it firmly. Clone sizes are given selectively: once, few, many, or a class where the clone is expanded.

TRBV19	TRBJ1-1	.	.	TGTGCCAGTAGTCCCCCCGGGAGGGGGGAGGCGAACACTGAAGCTTTCTTT	CASSPPGRGEANTEAFF
TRBV6-8	TRBJ2-7	.	few	TGTGCCAGCAGTTACTCGGATCTAGGGAGGCGCTCCTACGAGCAGTACTTC	CASSYSDLGRRSYEQYF
TRBV29-1	TRBJ2-1	TRBD1	.	TGCAGCGTTGTTAGGGGGCTGTCCTACAATGAGCAGTTCTTC	CSVVRGLSYNEQFF
TRBV14	TRBJ1-4	.	.	TGTGCCAGCAGCGTGGTCCGTGGAAAACTGTTTTTT	CASSVVRGKLFF
TRBV30	TRBJ2-7	.	.	TGTGCCTGGAGTGTAAGGCAGGCCCTAACTAGAGAGCAGTACTTC	CAWSVRQALTREQYF
TRBV6-8	TRBJ2-7	TRBD2	few	TGTGCCAGCAGGGCCTACAGGAGCGGGGCTACCTACGAGCAGTACTTC	CASRAYRSGATYEQYF
TRBV6-8	TRBJ1-1	.	large	TGTGCCAGCAGTACAGGACAGACAAACACTGAAGCTTTCTTT	CASSTGQTNTEAFF
TRBV5-1	TRBJ2-1	TRBD2	few	TGCGCCAGCAGCCCTGGACTAGCGGGACCCTCCGGGTACAATGAGCAGTTCTTC	CASSPGLAGPSGYNEQFF
TRBV19	TRBJ2-1	TRBD2	once	TGTGCCAGTAGTATGAGAATCGGGACTAGCTCGTTCAATGAGCAGTTCTTC	CASSMRIGTSSFNEQFF
TRBV6-8	TRBJ1-2	.	few	TGTGCCAGCACTATGGGACGGCTCTATGGCTACACCTTC	CASTMGRLYGYTF
TRBV15	TRBJ2-3	.	.	TGTGCCACCAGCAGAGCCCAGGGGATCACAGATACGCAGTATTTT	CATSRAQGITDTQYF
TRBV29-1	TRBJ2-7	TRBD2	.	TGCAGCGTTGAACCGACGGGGGGCGAGCAGTACTTC	CSVEPTGGEQYF
TRBV9	TRBJ1-5	.	few	TGTGCCAGCACCCCCGACCGGGACAATGATCAGCCCCAGCATTTT	CASTPDRDNDQPQHF
TRBV6-8	TRBJ2-2	.	medium-sized	TGTGCCAGTCGGAGGGAACCCCTACAGGGGACCGGGGAGCTGTTTTTT	CASRREPLQGTGELFF
TRBV25-1	TRBJ1-1	.	large	TGTGCCAGCAGTGTGAGCCGCCAGAACACTGAAGCTTTCTTT	CASSVSRQNTEAFF
TRBV11-3	TRBJ2-5	.	.	TGTGCCAGCAGCAGACTGGGGGGCGCAGAGACCCAGTACTTC	CASSRLGGAETQYF
TRBV29-1	TRBJ2-1	TRBD2	few	TGCAGCGTTGTAGCGGGACGGACTTACAATGAGCAGTTCTTC	CSVVAGRTYNEQFF
TRBV14	TRBJ2-1	.	few	TGTGCCAGCGGCTTGCGGAACATTTGGGGTGAGCAGTTCTTC	CASGLRNIWGEQFF
TRBV2	TRBJ2-5	.	few	TGTGCCAGCAGTGAACTAGCGCGAGATCAAGAGACCCAGTACTTC	CASSELARDQETQYF
TRBV5-1	TRBJ1-6	TRBD1	.	TGCGCCAGCAGCTCTGGCCGGGACAGGGATTCACCCCTCCACTTT	CASSSGRDRDSPLHF
TRBV6-8	TRBJ1-2	.	medium-sized	TGTGCCAGCAGGGACGATTTGGGAGGCTACACCTTC	CASRDDLGGYTF
TRBV15	TRBJ1-5	TRBD1	.	TGTGCCACCAGCAGAGTACAGGGGAGCAATCAGCCCCAGCATTTT	CATSRVQGSNQPQHF
TRBV28	TRBJ1-2	TRBD1	few	TGTGCCAGCAGTTCAGAGGGGGCGCTTCACTATGGCTACACCTTC	CASSSEGALHYGYTF
TRBV11-3	TRBJ2-1	.	medium-sized	TGTGCCAGCAGCTTGGCCCCGAGAGGCTACAATGAGCAGTTCTTC	CASSLAPRGYNEQFF
TRBV29-1	TRBJ2-7	.	.	TGCAGCGTTGACAAGCAGGGTGGCTACGAGCAGTACTTC	CSVDKQGGYEQYF
TRBV19	TRBJ2-1	TRBD2	.	TGTGCCAGTAGTCCCCGGACTAGTTTTAATGAGCAGTTCTTC	CASSPRTSFNEQFF
TRBV30	TRBJ2-7	TRBD1	.	TGTGCCTGGAGCGAAGGGACAGGGGGAGCCTACGAGCAGTACTTC	CAWSEGTGGAYEQYF
TRBV28	TRBJ2-7	.	once	TGTGCCAGCAGTTTACTATCCGCAGGGAGCTACGAGCAGTACTTC	CASSLLSAGSYEQYF
TRBV18	TRBJ2-1	.	.	TGTGCCAGCTCACCAACCATGTTCTCCAATGAGCAGTTCTTC	CASSPTMFSNEQFF
TRBV19	TRBJ2-5	.	.	TGTGCCAGTAGTACGGAGGGATTAGAGACCCAGTACTTC	CASSTEGLETQYF
TRBV10-2	TRBJ1-1	.	few	TGCGCCAGCAGCACCTTGAACACTGAAGCTTTCTTT	CASSTLNTEAFF
TRBV23-1	TRBJ1-1	.	few	TGCGCCAGCAGTCCCCAGATGAACACTGAAGCTTTCTTT	CASSPQMNTEAFF
TRBV19	TRBJ2-5	.	.	TGTGCCAGTAGCAACGCACCGACTCCGGCGGAGACCCAGTACTTC	CASSNAPTPAETQYF
TRBV6-8	TRBJ1-4	.	few	TGTGCCAGCAGCCCGGGATTCCCCAAGCGTAATGAAAAACTGTTTTTT	CASSPGFPKRNEKLFF
TRBV15	TRBJ1-4	.	few	TGTGCCACCAGCAGGGCCAAGGGGTCTAATGAAAAACTGTTTTTT	CATSRAKGSNEKLFF
TRBV11-3	TRBJ2-2	.	medium-sized	TGTGCCAGCAGCTTAAATTGGGCGAACACCGGGGAGCTGTTTTTT	CASSLNWANTGELFF
TRBV29-1	TRBJ2-7	.	.	TGCAGCGCTATCGACAGGCCCTCCTACGAGCAGTACTTC	CSAIDRPSYEQYF
TRBV18	TRBJ1-5	.	.	TGTGCCAGCTCACCCACCTCCGCGGAGCCCCAGCATTTT	CASSPTSAEPQHF
TRBV10-3	TRBJ2-2	.	medium-sized	TGTGCCATCAGTGAGCCGGGACTTGGTGCCGGGGAGCTGTTTTTT	CAISEPGLGAGELFF
TRBV28	TRBJ2-4	TRBD2	few	TGTGCCAGCAGTCCTCCTGGGACTAATTTTATTGTGAACTTC	CASSPPGTNFIVNF
TRBV29-1	TRBJ2-7	.	.	TGCAGCGTTCAACAAGGGGTTTTTGGGGGGGACACCTACGAGCAGTACTTC	CSVQQGVFGGDTYEQYF
TRBV5-1	TRBJ2-1	TRBD2	.	TGCGCCAGCAGAAATGGCGGGAGCGTAGGAAATGAGCAGTTCTTC	CASRNGGSVGNEQFF
TRBV30	TRBJ1-4	.	.	TGTGCCTGGCGTTCCTGGGCCAATGAAAAACTGTTTTTT	CAWRSWANEKLFF
TRBV6-8	TRBJ2-7	TRBD2	medium-sized	TGTGCCAGCAGCCTCCTAGCGGGGGCGTACGAGCAGTACTTC	CASSLLAGAYEQYF
TRBV9	TRBJ2-1	TRBD2	few	TGTGCCAGCAGCTCCGACCGGGACTACCAATACAATGAGCAGTTCTTC	CASSSDRDYQYNEQFF
TRBV30	TRBJ2-3	.	.	TGTGCCTGGAGTTTTCACAGAAGCGCAGATACGCAGTATTTT	CAWSFHRSADTQYF
TRBV11-3	TRBJ1-4	TRBD1	.	TGTGCCAGCAGCGGACCGGGACAGGCAATGGAAAAACTGTTTTTT	CASSGPGQAMEKLFF
TRBV6-8	TRBJ1-1	.	.	TGTGCCAGCAGTTACTCCGGGTTGACTGAAGCTTTCTTT	CASSYSGLTEAFF
TRBV19	TRBJ1-1	.	.	TGTGCCAGTAGTGACAGGTGGTGGGCTGAAGCTTTCTTT	CASSDRWWAEAFF
TRBV9	TRBJ1-1	.	few	TGTGCCAGCAGCCCCGCGCCGGAAGCGGGCACTGAAGCTTTCTTT	CASSPAPEAGTEAFF
TRBV30	TRBJ2-1	.	hyperexpanded	TGTGCCAGCCTCGTAGGGACTTACAATGAGCAGTTCTTC	CASLVGTYNEQFF